Included here is one T cell receptor (beta chain) sequence, with context. Its antigen is unknown. The source of the sample is a study of post-analysis software for immune sequencing data. Study information: The study covered relapsing-remitting, secondary progressive and progressive-relapsing courses of multiple sclerosis.

This CDR3 has 17 amino acids. The V end lost 0 bases, the J end lost 2 bases, and 11 bases lay between the germline ends. CDR1 and CDR2 from the germline V gene are MNHEY and SMNVEV (reference sequence). General study points: Clustering by F measure revealed strong co-clustering among samples prepared together in one batch. Patients used several TRBV segments, including TRBV5-6, TRBV5-1 and TRBV20-1, more often than controls.

Presence of unique molecular identifiers characterized the TCR beta cDNA libraries. TCRdb fed the PCR reads into MiXCR, producing one record per CDR3 protein. The table has roughly 800,000 distinct CDR3 sequences, 53% seen once; the top ten hold over 4%. The chain joins TRBV27 to TRBJ2-6; D unresolved. The sample comprised blood. The TCR comes from a girl between 10 and 17 years old with multiple sclerosis. CDR3 sequence reads: CASSLSPWVTGANVLTF. CDR3 nucleotide sequence: TGTGCCAGCAGTTTATCGCCCTGGGTTACTGGGGCCAACGTCCTGACTTTC. Using reference TRBV27 and TRBJ2-6 for the parts outside the CDR3, the full variable domain is EAQVTQNPRYLITVTGKKLTVTCSQNMNHEYMSWYRQDPGLGLRQIYYSMNVEVTDKGDVPEGYKVSRKEKRNFPLILESPSPNQTSLYFCASSLSPWVTGANVLTFGAGSRLTVL.